This record concerns one T cell receptor (beta chain) sequence. It may be a read error: a sequence one base away is much more abundant. These data originate in a study of T cells in Graves' hyperthyroidism and ophthalmopathy. Trimming took off 0 bases at V and 3 bases at J, with 7 bases between the two ends. The CDR3 totals 13 residues. Looked up from germline, CDR1 is SGHRS and CDR2 is YFSETQ. TCR beta CDR3 regions were amplified from RNA. First-round RT-PCR targeting the TCR CDR3 was performed with the HTBI primer set. MiXCR, applied by TCRdb to the multiplex PCR reads, yields one record per CDR3 protein. The sample holds 310,000 or so distinct CDR3 sequences, about 18% seen once.

This sequence originates from a woman in her fifties or sixties with Graves' ophthalmopathy. Sample: blood. The chain uses TRBV5-1 and TRBJ2-7, with D unclear. The DNA of the CDR3 is TGCGCCAGCAGCTTGGAAGGCTGCTACGAGCAGTACTTC. The encoded protein is CASSLEGCYEQYF.